This TCR beta chain was recorded in a study of cytomegalovirus exposure and HLA in healthy donors. Study observations and caveats: Information on immune exposure was restricted to one variable (CMV serostatus). Follow-up analysis later connected one missense variant in DCLRE1C with trimming of TCR beta V- and J-genes.

PCR amplification relied on 60 Vbeta primers (plus 13 Jbeta primers). Sequencing used immunoSEQ multiplex PCR; TCRdb keeps in-frame clones, though not all of them. The profile shows 95,000 to 150,000 clones, about 8.6% of them singletons. This cohort consisted of healthy bone marrow donors. As concerns this clone: Its antigen is currently unknown.

Looked up from germline, CDR1 is SGHDN and CDR2 is FVKESK. This CDR3 region has 18 residues. The V end was cut by 0 bases, the J end by 1 base, with 18 bases between. This TCR came from a woman aged 40 to 50 in good health and CMV-seropositive. What was sequenced was PBMCs. The chain links TRBV14 to TRBJ1-1; the D gene is possibly TRBD1 (5 bases). The CDR3 loop reads CASSQDGHRIGQNTEAFF. In DNA form, the CDR3 reads TGTGCCAGCAGCCAAGATGGGCACAGGATTGGACAGAACACTGAAGCTTTCTTT. The variable domain in full, with the rest retrieved from reference TRBV14 and TRBJ1-1, is EAGVTQFPSHSVIEKGQTVTLRCDPISGHDNLYWYRRVMGKEIKFLLHFVKESKQDESGMPNNRFLAERTGGTYSTLKVQPAELEDSGVYFCASSQDGHRIGQNTEAFFGQGTRLTVV.